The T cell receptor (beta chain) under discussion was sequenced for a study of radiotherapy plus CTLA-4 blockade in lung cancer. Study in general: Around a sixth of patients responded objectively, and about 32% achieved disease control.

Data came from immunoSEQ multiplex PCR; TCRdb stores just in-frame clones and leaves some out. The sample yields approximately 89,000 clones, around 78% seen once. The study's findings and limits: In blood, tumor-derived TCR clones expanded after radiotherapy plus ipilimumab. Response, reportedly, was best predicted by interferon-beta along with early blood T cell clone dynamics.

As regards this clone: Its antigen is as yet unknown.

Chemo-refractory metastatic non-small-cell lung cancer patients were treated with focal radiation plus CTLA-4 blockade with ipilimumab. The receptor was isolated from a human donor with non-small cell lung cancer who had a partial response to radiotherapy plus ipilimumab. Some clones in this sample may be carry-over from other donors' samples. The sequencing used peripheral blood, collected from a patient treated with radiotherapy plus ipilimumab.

CDR3 residues: CSTRGNTEAFF. CDR3 nucleotide sequence: TGCAGCACCCGGGGGAACACTGAAGCTTTCTTT. The rearrangement joins TRBV29-1 to TRBJ1-1; D is undetermined. Germline-derived CDR1 and CDR2 are SQVTM and ANQGSEA. V was cut by 8 bases and J by 1 base, with 8 bases left in between. This CDR3 comprises 11 residues.